The T cell receptor beta chain described here comes from a study of T-cell reconstitution after alpha-beta-depleted transplantation in children. General study findings and limits: It was newly produced T cells that mostly accounted for T-cell counts and diversity one year after transplant.

The CDR3 is 14 residues long. Between the trimmed V and J ends, which lost 7 bases and 6 bases, there was a span of 16 bases. Germline assignment: CDR1 SEHNR and CDR2 FQNEAQ (reference sequence). TCRbeta library construction was performed incorporating unique molecular identifiers. TCRdb used MiXCR to reprocess the PCR reads, holding one entry per CDR3 protein. The sample yields about 310,000 distinct CDR3 sequences, about a quarter seen once. Many counts were recorded for this clonotype. Its target is unknown. This receptor was identified in a male patient younger than 18 who had a stem cell transplant for acute lymphoblastic leukemia, so the T cells may come from the graft donor. The V and J genes are TRBV7-9 and TRBJ2-4; a weak D match, TRBD2 (6 bases). Sequencing was performed on PBMCs, mostly from graft donor cells, taken 180 days after TCRalphabeta/CD19-depleted stem cell transplant. CDR3 protein: CASTSDGTLNIQYF. The DNA for the CDR3 is TGTGCCAGCACCAGTGATGGGACTCTAAACATTCAGTACTTC.